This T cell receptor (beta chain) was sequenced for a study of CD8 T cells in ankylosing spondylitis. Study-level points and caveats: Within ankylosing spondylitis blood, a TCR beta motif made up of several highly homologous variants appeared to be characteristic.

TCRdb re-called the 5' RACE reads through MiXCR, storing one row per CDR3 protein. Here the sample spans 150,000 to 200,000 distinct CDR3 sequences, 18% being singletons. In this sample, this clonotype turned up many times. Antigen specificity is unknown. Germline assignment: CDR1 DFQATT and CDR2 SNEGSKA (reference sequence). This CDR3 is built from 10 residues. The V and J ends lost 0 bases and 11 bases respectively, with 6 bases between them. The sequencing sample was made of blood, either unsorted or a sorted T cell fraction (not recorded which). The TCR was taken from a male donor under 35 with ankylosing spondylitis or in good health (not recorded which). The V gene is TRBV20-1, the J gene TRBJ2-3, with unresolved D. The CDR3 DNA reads TGCAGTGCTAGAGATCTAAGGCAGTATTTT. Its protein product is CSARDLRQYF.